This T cell receptor (beta chain) appears in the sequencing data of a study of T cell changes during pregnancy in multiple sclerosis. Measured with immunoSEQ multiplex PCR; TCRdb has only the in-frame clones, and not every one. The table has some 70,000 clones, 80% to 90% seen once. Germline values: CDR1 MGHRA, CDR2 YSYEKL. The CDR3 length is 14 residues. The V gene lost 0 bases and the J gene lost 7 bases, with 12 bases spanning the gap. This sequence originates from a female donor with multiple sclerosis, enrolled in a pregnancy study. The source was peripheral blood, collected before pregnancy. This chain uses TRBV4-1 with TRBJ1-2; D remains unclear. The CDR3 sequence: CASSQEGGRGGYTF. CDR3 in DNA: TGCGCCAGCAGCCAAGAGGGAGGGCGCGGTGGCTACACCTTC.